These 15 T cell receptor beta chains were all obtained from the same sample, sequenced in a study of blood T cell repertoires in COVID-19. The method was immunoSEQ multiplex PCR; TCRdb's version includes in-frame clones alone and lacks a portion of them. The repertoire holds 250,000 to 300,000 clones, about 83% seen once, with 4.5% to 7% in the top ten. Sequenced: peripheral blood. The receptor source for this set is a man older than 75 with acute or convalescent COVID-19.

The J gene is TRBJ1-1, the V gene TRBV7-6; 9 bases line up with TRBD1. The CDR3 loop spans 14 amino acids. J was trimmed by 3 bases and V by 4 bases; bases with no gene match: 3. The germline gives CDR1 SGHVS, CDR2 FNYEAQ. The DNA for the CDR3 is TGTGCCAGCAGCTCCCGGGACAGGGACACTGAAGCTTTCTTT. Translation: CASSSRDRDTEAFF.

This clone was detected only once. The gene calls are TRBV11-2 and TRBJ2-3; TRBD2 aligns across 13 bases. The ends lost 5 bases at V and 11 bases at J; junction bases unmatched: 7. This CDR3 comprises 14 residues. CDR1 is SGHAT and CDR2 is FQNNGV in the germline V gene. The CDR3 nucleotides are TGTGCCAGCAGCCCAGGGACTAGCGGGGTGATGCAGTATTTT. Its translation is CASSPGTSGVMQYF. Together with reference TRBV11-2 and TRBJ2-3, the CDR3 gives the full variable domain: EAGVAQSPRYKIIEKRQSVAFWCNPISGHATLYWYQQILGQGPKLLIQFQNNGVVDDSQLPKDRFSAERLKGVDSTLKIQPAKLEDSAVYLCASSPGTSGVMQYFGPGTRLTVL.

This clone was seen a single time. The chain is built from TRBV24-1 and TRBJ2-1, with TRBD2 matching 14 bases. The CDR3 sequence is 17 residues long. J gave up 5 bases and V 10 bases, and 12 bases lay outside the gene matches. Looked up from germline, CDR1 is KGHDR and CDR2 is SFDVKD. This CDR3 reads CATVGGGLAGANNEQFF. The CDR3 DNA reads as TGTGCCACGGTGGGGGGGGGACTAGCGGGAGCTAACAATGAGCAGTTCTTC.

The chain employs TRBV7-2 and TRBJ2-1; TRBD2 agrees at 8 bases. The CDR3 totals 15 residues. With 4 bases clipped from V and 5 bases from J, the junction kept 7 bases outside the gene matches. The V gene's germline CDR1 is SGHTA and CDR2 FQGNSA. The CDR3 loop reads CASSYQAGGHNEQFF. The CDR3 coding sequence is TGTGCCAGCAGCTACCAGGCGGGGGGTCACAATGAGCAGTTCTTC. The full variable domain, rest sourced from reference TRBV7-2 and TRBJ2-1, is GAGVSQSPSNKVTEKGKDVELRCDPISGHTALYWYRQSLGQGLEFLIYFQGNSAPDKSGLPSDRFSAERTGGSVSTLTIQRTQQEDSAVYLCASSYQAGGHNEQFFGPGTRLTVL.

The rearrangement uses TRBV9 and TRBJ2-1; TRBD2 aligns across 7 bases. J gave up 7 bases and V 2 bases, and 6 bases lay outside the gene matches. Germline lookup yields CDR1 SGDLS and CDR2 YYNGEE. The CDR3 totals 14 residues. The CDR3 DNA sequence: TGTGCCAGCAGCGTGGGGGAGGGCCCGAATGAGCAGTTCTTC. Translated: CASSVGEGPNEQFF.

The chain recombines TRBV27 with TRBJ1-5, with TRBD1 matching 8 bases. Per the germline V gene, CDR1 is MNHEY and CDR2 is SMNVEV (reference sequence). The CDR3 totals 14 residues. With V trimmed by 6 bases and J by 4 bases, 5 bases remained unmatched. The CDR3 sequence: CASSLDRVNQPQHF. The CDR3 DNA is TGTGCCAGCAGCCTGGACAGGGTGAATCAGCCCCAGCATTTT.

V usage is TRBV3-1 (or the pseudogene TRBV3-2) and J usage is TRBJ2-3; no clear D gene. Germline V gives CDR1 LGHDT, CDR2 YNNKEL (reference sequence). This CDR3 region has 12 residues. V was cut by 4 bases and J by 6 bases, with 8 bases left in between. CDR3 sequence (DNA): TGTGCCAGCAGCCCCCTCTCGGATACGCAGTATTTT. Translating gives CASSPLSDTQYF.

The J gene is TRBJ1-6, the V gene TRBV5-1, with a tentative D call TRBD1 (6 bases). CDR1 is SGHRS and CDR2 is YFSETQ in the germline V gene. The CDR3 loop spans 15 amino acids. V lost 0 bases, J lost 9 bases, and 13 bases lay in between. CDR3 sequence reads: CASSLGDTGFSPLHF. The CDR3 bases are TGCGCCAGCAGCTTGGGGGACACGGGATTTTCACCCCTCCACTTT.

V is TRBV2 and J is TRBJ2-7, with 7 bases matching TRBD1. The germline CDR1 and CDR2 sequences are SNHLY and FYNNEI. This CDR3 is built from 14 residues. J gave up 4 bases and V 6 bases, and 9 bases lay outside the gene matches. The CDR3 DNA sequence: TGTGCCAGCAGGGAGACAGGGAAAGGGTACGAGCAGTACTTC. It yields the protein CASRETGKGYEQYF. The full variable domain, with the rest looked up from reference TRBV2 and TRBJ2-7, is EPEVTQTPSHQVTQMGQEVILRCVPISNHLYFYWYRQILGQKVEFLVSFYNNEISEKSEIFDDQFSVERPDGSNFTLKIRSTKLEDSAMYFCASRETGKGYEQYFGPGTRLTVT.

This clone was detected only a few times. The chain carries TRBV11-1 and TRBJ1-1, with TRBD1 as a possible D gene (6 bases). The V gene lost 2 bases and the J gene lost 1 base, with 11 bases spanning the gap. Germline CDR1 and CDR2: SGHAT and FQDESV (reference sequence). This CDR3 region has 15 residues. The CDR3 nucleotides are TGTGCCAGCAGCTTATTTCAGGGGAGGAACACTGAAGCTTTCTTT. Its protein product is CASSLFQGRNTEAFF. The whole variable domain, remainder taken from reference TRBV11-1 and TRBJ1-1, is EAEVAQSPRYKITEKSQAVAFWCDPISGHATLYWYRQILGQGPELLVQFQDESVVDDSQLPKDRFSAERLKGVDSTLKIQPAELGDSAMYLCASSLFQGRNTEAFFGQGTRLTVV.

The chain has TRBV10-2 and TRBJ2-7, with 8 bases that match TRBD1. CDR1 and CDR2 (germline): WSHSY, SAAADI. The ends lost 8 bases at V and 3 bases at J; junction bases unmatched: 12. This CDR3 is 15 amino acids long. The CDR3 here is CASRRSPDRDYEQYF. CDR3 nucleotides: TGCGCCAGCCGACGTTCTCCGGACAGGGACTACGAGCAGTACTTC.

CDR3 bases: TGTGCCACCAGTGATTCGGGGGAGTGGTACAATGAGCAGTTCTTC. Amino acids: CATSDSGEWYNEQFF. The chain links TRBV24-1 to TRBJ2-1; a possible D gene is TRBD2 (6 bases). Trimming removed 2 bases from V and 4 bases from J, with 11 bases in between. There are 15 residues in the CDR3. Germline V CDR1 and CDR2: KGHDR, SFDVKD.

The chain carries TRBV20-1 and TRBJ1-1; 9 bases fit TRBD1. The junction had 8 bases not matched to a gene; V was cut back by 3 bases and J by 6 bases. This CDR3 has 14 amino acids. CDR1 and CDR2 from the germline V gene are DFQATT and SNEGSKA (reference sequence). The CDR3, as DNA: TGCAGTGCTAGTCGGGACAGGGCTCGCCCTGAAGCTTTCTTT. Protein: CSASRDRARPEAFF.

The rearrangement uses TRBV6-5 and TRBJ1-2; D uncertain. The V end lost 6 bases, the J end lost 4 bases, and 15 bases lay between the germline ends. This CDR3 is 14 amino acids long. Germline values: CDR1 MNHEY, CDR2 SVGAGI. CDR3 sequence: CASSASGGVYGYTF. The CDR3, as DNA: TGTGCCAGCAGCGCCTCGGGCGGGGTCTATGGCTACACCTTC.

V usage is TRBV4-1 and J usage is TRBJ2-3; 8 bases are a match to TRBD1. The CDR3 is 16 residues long. Looked up from germline, CDR1 is MGHRA and CDR2 is YSYEKL. V lost 1 base and J lost 2; bases outside the gene matches: 5. Here the CDR3 DNA reads TGCGCCAGCAGCCAAGCTGGGACAGGACTCACAGATACGCAGTATTTT. It specifies CASSQAGTGLTDTQYF.